This TCR beta chain is from a study of T cells in localized non-small cell lung cancer. Points from the study as a whole: For the top 100 tumor clones, a median approximately 59 also appeared in adjacent lung. Uninvolved adjacent lung had higher T cell clonality than tumor and all other tissues. The study linked higher blood T cell density to longer overall survival. Because researchers sequenced only one region of the tumor, heterogeneity is still possible.

Germline V gene data show CDR1 as LNHDA and CDR2 as SQIVND (reference sequence). The CDR3 length is 13 residues. Trimming cost V 3 bases and J 6 bases; bases outside gene matches: 0. This table comes from immunoSEQ multiplex PCR, and its TCRdb copy is limited to in-frame clones, with some not included. The sample shows some 38,000 clones, 86% of them seen only once. This clone came up once. The antigen remains undetermined. The material was peripheral blood mononuclear cells, obtained before any cancer treatment. V usage is TRBV19 and J usage is TRBJ2-3, with 10 bases identical to TRBD1. This receptor was obtained from a male donor older than 55 with stage II lung adenocarcinoma. The CDR3 coding sequence is TGTGCCAGTAGTATGGACAGGGGGGATACGCAGTATTTT. Translation: CASSMDRGDTQYF.